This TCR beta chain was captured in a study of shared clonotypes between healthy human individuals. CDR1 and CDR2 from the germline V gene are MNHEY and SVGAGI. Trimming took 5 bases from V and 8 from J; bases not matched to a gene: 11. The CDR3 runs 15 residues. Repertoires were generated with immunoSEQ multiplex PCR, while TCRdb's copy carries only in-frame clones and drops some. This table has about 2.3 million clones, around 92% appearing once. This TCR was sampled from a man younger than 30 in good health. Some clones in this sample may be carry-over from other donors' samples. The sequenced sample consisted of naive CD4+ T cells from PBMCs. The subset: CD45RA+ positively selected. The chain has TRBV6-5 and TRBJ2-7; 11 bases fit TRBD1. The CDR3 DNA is TGTGCCAGCAGTCCACCGGGACAGGGGGTAACCCAGCAGTACTTC. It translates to CASSPPGQGVTQQYF.